This T cell receptor beta chain stems from a study of blood T cell repertoires in COVID-19. Background on the study: PBMCs, B-cell-depleted T cells, or T cells were the source of the cDNA or gDNA that made up the material.

The assay was immunoSEQ multiplex PCR, and TCRdb's table has in-frame clones only and misses some. The sample yields around 300,000 clones, around 90% seen once. The CDR3 is made up of 13 amino acids. CDR1 KGHDR and CDR2 SFDVKD come from the germline V gene. Trimming pared 3 bases from V and 4 bases from J, leaving 6 bases between. Participant ages covered 18 to 89 years across 20 to 25 US areas. Allocation to cohorts depended on clinical history reported by the participants. This chain connects TRBV24-1 to TRBJ2-1; D is undetermined. This receptor was identified in a woman in her forties or fifties who had recovered from COVID-19. Sequencing input: PBMCs or T cells enriched from blood (not recorded which). For the CDR3, the DNA is TGTGCCACCAGTGATCCCCTTTACAATGAGCAGTTCTTC. The encoded protein is CATSDPLYNEQFF.